This T cell receptor beta chain was found in a study of blood T cell repertoires in COVID-19. Study-level information: Acute and convalescent COVID-19 specimens originated in the United States, Italy and Spain. From T cells, B-cell-depleted T cells, or PBMCs came the material, which was cDNA or gDNA.

Original handling: Amplifying reference gene primers gave estimates of nucleated cell counts. Generated by immunoSEQ multiplex PCR, the TCRdb table keeps only in-frame clones and is missing some. The V and J calls and clone size come from that table; D and trimming were worked out from the DNA. The table records 200,000 to 250,000 clones, about 88% of them present only once. V was cut by 1 base and J by 8 bases, with 14 bases left in between. The CDR3 contains 13 residues. Germline loops: CDR1 GTSNPN, CDR2 SVGIG (reference sequence). This clone appeared a few times. Sequencing was carried out using peripheral blood. V usage is TRBV30 and J usage is TRBJ1-2, with D hard to call. The TCR was taken from a man aged 35 to 55 with acute or convalescent COVID-19. CDR3 in amino acids: CAWSAGSLRGYTF. CDR3 bases: TGTGCCTGGAGTGCGGGATCATTGAGGGGCTACACCTTC.